A selection of T cell receptor beta chains follows, all from one sample in a study of T cell responses to AZD1222 COVID-19 vaccine. The table came from immunoSEQ multiplex PCR; TCRdb's copy has only in-frame clones and leaves some out. The data show fewer than 110,000 clones, about 85% seen once. The specimen comprised peripheral blood, sampled 28 days after the second AZD1222 dose. The receptors shown here come from an adult who received the AZD1222 COVID-19 vaccine. The CDR3 runs from the conserved cysteine through the conserved F or W. A D gene is named only where the DNA matches it firmly. A row's size may be missing; if present it is once, few, many or a size class.

d_call j_call clone_size v_call cdr3_aa cdr3_nt
NA TRBJ2-3 NA TRBV7-9 CASSPSRSPRGATDTQYF TGTGCCAGCAGCCCTTCTAGGAGTCCGAGGGGGGCGACAGATACGCAGTATTTT
NA TRBJ1-4 NA TRBV4-3 CASSQDLGFSNEKLFF TGCGCCAGCAGCCAAGATCTAGGGTTTTCTAATGAAAAACTGTTTTTT
TRBD1 TRBJ1-2 NA TRBV29-1 CSALDRGDYGYTF TGCAGCGCCCTGGACAGGGGCGACTATGGCTACACCTTC
TRBD1 TRBJ1-2 NA TRBV19 CASSIGGQGYGYTF TGTGCCAGTAGTATCGGGGGACAGGGGTATGGCTACACCTTC
NA TRBJ2-7 NA TRBV6-5 CASSYAGQLPYEQYF TGTGCCAGCAGTTACGCGGGGCAGTTACCCTACGAGCAGTACTTC
NA TRBJ1-1 NA TRBV7-2 CASSLASRTDLNTEAFF TGTGCCAGCAGCTTAGCGTCGCGAACGGATTTGAACACTGAAGCTTTCTTT
NA TRBJ2-7 NA TRBV4-1 CASSMKDTDSYEQYF TGCGCCAGCAGCATGAAGGACACCGACTCCTACGAGCAGTACTTC
NA TRBJ1-1 NA TRBV7-8 CASSPPSWNTEAFF TGTGCCAGCAGCCCCCCCAGCTGGAACACTGAAGCTTTCTTT
TRBD1 TRBJ2-7 NA TRBV24-1 CATSVTGGYEQYF TGTGCCACCAGTGTTACAGGGGGCTACGAGCAGTACTTC
NA TRBJ1-1 NA TRBV30 CAWYKIRNTEAFF TGTGCCTGGTATAAGATCAGGAACACTGAAGCTTTCTTT
TRBD1 TRBJ2-5 NA TRBV7-2 CASSSGQGAPQETQYF TGTGCCAGCAGCTCGGGACAGGGGGCGCCGCAAGAGACCCAGTACTTC
NA TRBJ2-7 NA TRBV29-1 CSATVTGIYEQYF TGCAGCGCAACCGTGACGGGGATCTACGAGCAGTACTTC
TRBD2 TRBJ2-7 NA TRBV7-2 CASSLGGLRAEQYF TGTGCCAGCAGCTTAGGGGGACTAAGGGCCGAGCAGTACTTC
TRBD2 TRBJ2-2 NA TRBV5-4 CASSLAGSGGSTGELFF TGTGCCAGCAGCTTGGCCGGCAGCGGGGGGTCGACCGGGGAGCTGTTTTTT
NA TRBJ1-5 NA TRBV28 CASTPGIGDQPQHF TGTGCCAGCACCCCGGGGATAGGGGACCAGCCCCAGCATTTT
TRBD2 TRBJ2-1 NA TRBV24-1 CATSDPSGRAGGPHNEQFF TGTGCCACCAGTGATCCATCAGGGCGAGCGGGGGGGCCGCACAATGAGCAGTTCTTC
TRBD1 TRBJ2-7 NA TRBV5-4 CASSFPGTGGSYEQYF TGTGCCAGCAGCTTCCCCGGGACAGGGGGCTCCTACGAGCAGTACTTC
NA TRBJ2-3 NA TRBV5-1 CASSEKVTDTQYF TGCGCCAGCAGCGAAAAAGTCACAGATACGCAGTATTTT
NA TRBJ2-7 NA TRBV19 CASSTGSYEQYF TGTGCCAGTAGTACAGGTAGCTACGAGCAGTACTTC
TRBD1 TRBJ2-2 NA TRBV5-5 CASSGQENTGELFF TGTGCCAGCAGCGGACAGGAGAACACCGGGGAGCTGTTTTTT
NA TRBJ1-2 NA TRBV5-6 CASSLVAGDGYTF TGTGCCAGCAGCTTGGTGGCAGGGGATGGCTACACCTTC
TRBD2 TRBJ2-3 NA TRBV5-1 CASSGGGTDTQYF TGCGCCAGCAGCGGGGGGGGCACAGATACGCAGTATTTT
TRBD2 TRBJ2-3 NA TRBV4-2 CASSPGTSGGADTQYF TGTGCCAGCAGCCCCGGGACTAGCGGGGGGGCAGATACGCAGTATTTT
NA TRBJ2-1 NA TRBV7-9 CASSFSFLLEPKQFF TGTGCCAGCAGCTTCAGCTTTCTGTTGGAGCCTAAGCAGTTCTTC
NA TRBJ2-2 once TRBV12-3/TRBV12-4 CASSFFRTGELFF TGTGCCAGCAGTTTTTTCCGCACCGGGGAGCTGTTTTTT
TRBD1 TRBJ1-6 NA TRBV7-3 CASSSTGFYNSPLHF TGTGCCAGCAGCTCGACAGGGTTCTATAATTCACCCCTCCACTTT
TRBD1 TRBJ1-2 NA TRBV24-1 CATSESTGSDYGYTF TGTGCCACCAGTGAGTCGACAGGGTCAGACTATGGCTACACCTTC
NA TRBJ2-7 NA TRBV18 CASSGQYGSYEQYF TGTGCCAGCTCAGGCCAGTACGGCTCCTACGAGCAGTACTTC
TRBD2 TRBJ2-7 NA TRBV12-3/TRBV12-4 CASSLAGAYEQYF TGTGCCAGCAGTTTGGCGGGGGCCTACGAGCAGTACTTC
NA TRBJ2-7 once TRBV21-1 CASSNHSKIQDYEQYF TGTGCCAGCAGCAACCACTCTAAAATACAGGATTATGAGCAGTACTTC
NA TRBJ1-2 NA TRBV12-3/TRBV12-4 CASSSGGGYTF TGTGCCAGCAGTTCTGGCGGGGGCTACACCTTC
TRBD2 TRBJ2-3 NA TRBV5-1 CASSSRLAGPDTQYF TGCGCCAGCAGCTCCAGACTAGCGGGGCCAGATACGCAGTATTTT
NA TRBJ1-2 once TRBV6-5 CASTGVRGYGYTF TGTGCCAGCACTGGGGTCCGAGGATATGGCTACACCTTC
TRBD2 TRBJ2-5 NA TRBV24-1 CATSGGGGGQETQYF TGTGCCACCAGTGGGGGCGGGGGAGGTCAAGAGACCCAGTACTTC
NA TRBJ2-1 NA TRBV15 CATSSRAGNEQFF TGTGCCACCAGCAGTAGGGCCGGCAATGAGCAGTTCTTC
TRBD1 TRBJ1-1 NA TRBV7-9 CASSLGTANTEAFF TGTGCCAGCAGCCTCGGGACAGCCAACACTGAAGCTTTCTTT
NA TRBJ1-5 NA TRBV12-3/TRBV12-4 CASRGGNQPQHF TGTGCCAGCAGGGGAGGCAATCAGCCCCAGCATTTT
TRBD1 TRBJ1-1 NA TRBV28 CASSPTGEGNTEAFF TGTGCCAGCAGCCCGACAGGGGAAGGGAACACTGAAGCTTTCTTT
NA TRBJ2-2 NA TRBV9 CASSVEEGVATGELFF TGTGCCAGCAGCGTAGAGGAAGGGGTGGCCACCGGGGAGCTGTTTTTT
TRBD1 TRBJ1-1 NA TRBV11-2 CASSSITGENTEAFF TGTGCCAGCAGCTCAATAACAGGGGAGAACACTGAAGCTTTCTTT